This TCR beta chain derives from a study of naive and memory T cell subsets. Both TRBC1 and TRBC2 were covered by a beta constant-region primer of two equimolar oligonucleotides. The ligated cDNA underwent four PCR rounds using SP2 and nested alpha and beta constant-region primers. Using its own MiXCR run on the UMI-ligation and nested PCR reads, TCRdb lists one record per CDR3 protein. The sample holds under 150,000 distinct CDR3 sequences, about 20% seen once. This clonotype showed up just a few times. Its target is not known. Study findings and constraints: Naive repertoires, especially CD8, held a few larger clonotypes, possibly memory cells re-expressing CD45RA. From naive to CM, EM and EMRA, diversity decreased and Gini increased.

The V gene lost 4 bases and the J gene lost 0 bases, with 17 bases spanning the gap. CDR3 size: 18 residues. Germline loops: CDR1 SGHRS, CDR2 YFSETQ. This chain links TRBV5-1 with TRBJ1-6, with D perhaps matching TRBD1 (5 bases). Sequenced: naive CD8+ T cells from blood. The receptor's source is a human donor in good health. This chain's CDR3 is CASSLGPKRSSYNSPLHF. CDR3 bases: TGCGCCAGCAGCCTGGGACCGAAGAGGAGCTCCTATAATTCACCCCTCCACTTT.